The next 15 T cell receptor beta chains were all read from a single sample in a study of technical replicates of blood from several donors. Sequencing used immunoSEQ multiplex PCR; TCRdb keeps in-frame clones, though not all of them. Found here are about 80,000 clones, over 95% of them singletons; the top ten hold approximately 0.2%. Sequenced input: T cells isolated from PBMCs. The receptors originated from a human donor in good health.

The chain carries TRBV7-2 and TRBJ1-1; D remains ambiguous. Germline V gives CDR1 SGHTA, CDR2 FQGNSA. With 0 bases removed from V and 4 bases from J, the gap between germline ends came to 9 bases. The CDR3 runs 14 residues. CDR3 sequence: CASSLALEGTEAFF. In DNA form, the CDR3 reads TGTGCCAGCAGCTTAGCGCTCGAGGGCACTGAAGCTTTCTTT.

The chain links TRBV28 to TRBJ2-7; a weak D match, TRBD2 (6 bases). The CDR3 loop spans 12 amino acids. The V gene's germline CDR1 is MDHEN and CDR2 SYDVKM. V lost 6 bases and J 3 bases, leaving 9 bases between the germline ends. The CDR3 is CASRLTSYEQYF. In DNA form, the CDR3 reads TGTGCCAGCAGACTGACTAGCTACGAGCAGTACTTC.

The V call is TRBV29-1, the J call TRBJ2-1; 10 nucleotides line up with TRBD2. The CDR3 has 14 residues. Germline V CDR1 and CDR2: SQVTM, ANQGSEA. V trimming: 4 bases; J trimming: 3 bases; junction bases outside the gene matches: 3. The CDR3 nucleotides are TGCAGCGTTGGCGGGACTAGCGACTACAATGAGCAGTTCTTC. Its protein is CSVGGTSDYNEQFF.

The genes are TRBV7-9 and TRBJ1-3, with 8 positions matching TRBD1. Germline loops: CDR1 SEHNR, CDR2 FQNEAQ (reference sequence). Trimming at V came to 5 bases and at J to 5 bases, leaving 17 bases not matched to a gene. The CDR3 covers 18 residues. The CDR3 region has the DNA TGTGCCAGCAGCCCGTCGAAACAGGGGGAAGGAGGGAGAAACACCATATATTTT. The encoded protein is CASSPSKQGEGGRNTIYF.

This sequence joins TRBV6-6 and TRBJ1-4; D uncertain. CDR3 size: 14 residues. Germline assignment: CDR1 MNHNY and CDR2 SVGAGI (reference sequence). The V end lost 2 bases, the J end lost 8 bases, and 12 bases lay between the germline ends. The CDR3 coding sequence is TGTGCCAGCAGTTACAGATCGGGAAGCGAAAAACTGTTTTTT. Its translation: CASSYRSGSEKLFF.

This chain links TRBV29-1 with TRBJ1-1; D perhaps matches TRBD1 (5 bases). This CDR3 is 14 amino acids long. The V end was cut by 3 bases, the J end by 4 bases, with 15 bases between. CDR1 is SQVTM, CDR2 ANQGSEA, per germline. The CDR3 sequence: CSVDGLIDSTEAFF. CDR3 coding DNA: TGCAGCGTTGATGGTTTGATTGACAGCACTGAAGCTTTCTTT.

V gene TRBV11-2 combines with J gene TRBJ2-5, with TRBD1 identical over 9 bases. V shed 2 bases, J shed 5 bases, and the junction held 9 bases outside the gene matches. This CDR3 is 16 amino acids long. Per germline, CDR1 SGHAT and CDR2 FQNNGV. The CDR3 sequence: CASSLKGQGIGETQYF. As DNA, the CDR3 is TGTGCCAGCAGCTTAAAGGGACAGGGTATTGGGGAGACCCAGTACTTC.

The V gene is TRBV15, the J gene TRBJ2-3, with D perhaps matching TRBD2 (7 bases). V dropped 4 bases and J dropped 6 bases, with 14 bases sitting between them. The CDR3 contains 14 residues. Germline values: CDR1 LNHNV, CDR2 YYDKDF (reference sequence). CDR3 coding DNA: TGTGCCACCAGCATTGGACTAGGGGGTGATACGCAGTATTTT. This sequence encodes CATSIGLGGDTQYF.

The chain is built from TRBV28 and TRBJ1-1; 10 nucleotides match TRBD1. CDR3 length: 12 amino acids. Germline assignment: CDR1 MDHEN and CDR2 SYDVKM. Trimming took 4 bases from V and 11 from J; bases not matched to a gene: 4. CDR3 in amino acids: CASSSGQGVAFF. The CDR3 region has the DNA TGTGCCAGCAGTTCCGGACAGGGGGTGGCTTTCTTT.

For the CDR3, the DNA is TGCAGCGTTGAAGAAGGGCGGGAGAGTTACGAGCAGTACTTC. Translated, it gives CSVEEGRESYEQYF. V and J are TRBV29-1 and TRBJ2-7, with 7 nucleotides matching TRBD2. V shed 0 bases, J shed 4 bases, and the junction held 6 bases outside the gene matches. This CDR3 is built from 14 residues. The germline V gene has CDR1 SQVTM and CDR2 ANQGSEA.

The rearrangement uses TRBV27 and TRBJ1-5; perhaps TRBD1 as D (5 bases). This CDR3 comprises 14 residues. V was shortened by 6 bases and J by 4 bases, with 13 bases between the two germline ends. Germline loops: CDR1 MNHEY, CDR2 SMNVEV (reference sequence). The CDR3 is CASSGAGRNQPQHF. DNA of the CDR3: TGTGCCAGCAGCGGAGCAGGGCGAAATCAGCCCCAGCATTTT.

The V gene is TRBV29-1, the J gene TRBJ1-1, with D unclear. CDR1 and CDR2 from the germline V gene are SQVTM and ANQGSEA. V was pared by 4 bases and J by 8 bases, with 8 bases between. This CDR3 comprises 10 residues. The CDR3 nucleotides are TGCAGCGTTGTAGGGAGGGAAGCTTTCTTT. Translating gives CSVVGREAFF.

The chain uses TRBV23-1 and TRBJ1-1, with 7 bases identical to TRBD1. TRBV23-1 has ORF status, its function being uncertain. V was pared by 4 bases and J by 2 bases, with 7 bases of the junction left unmatched. The CDR3 contains 15 residues. The CDR3 reads CASSRAGTVNTEAFF. The CDR3 bases are TGCGCCAGCAGTCGAGCCGGGACAGTAAACACTGAAGCTTTCTTT.

The CDR3 loop is CASSLERGLAGVEEQFF. CDR3 nucleotides: TGCGCCAGCAGCTTGGAAAGGGGACTAGCGGGAGTGGAGGAGCAGTTCTTC. The chain has TRBV5-1 and TRBJ2-1; 14 bases match TRBD2. The length of the CDR3 is 17 residues. J gave up 10 bases and V 0 bases, and 9 bases lay outside the gene matches. Germline-derived CDR1 and CDR2 are SGHRS and YFSETQ.

This chain connects TRBV30 to TRBJ2-3; D possibly corresponds to TRBD2 (6 bases). In germline, CDR1 is GTSNPN, CDR2 SVGIG (reference sequence). The length of the CDR3 is 13 residues. Trimming removed 6 bases from V and 0 bases from J, with 10 bases in between. This CDR3 is CACLATSTDTQYF. The CDR3 nucleotides read TGTGCCTGTCTAGCGACGAGCACAGATACGCAGTATTTT.